This TCR beta chain came from a study of T cell responses to AZD1222 COVID-19 vaccine. Notes on the study in general: Baseline serostatus was positive in only five to seven AZD1222 recipients.

In germline, CDR1 is MNHNS, CDR2 SASEGT. The CDR3 runs 15 residues. V lost 3 bases and J lost 7; bases outside the gene matches: 6. Notes on this clone: Its antigen is undetermined.

Produced via immunoSEQ multiplex PCR; TCRdb's table is partial and in-frame only. The data show roughly 150,000 clones, with around 90% seen just once and less than 4.5% held by the top ten. Sequenced here: peripheral blood, sampled on day 0 of AZD1222 vaccination. J is TRBJ1-6 and V is TRBV6-1; 7 nucleotides match TRBD1. This TCR was recovered from an adult in good health. This CDR3 reads CASSDRQGRNSPLHF. The CDR3 nucleotides are TGTGCCAGCAGTGACCGACAGGGACGGAATTCACCCCTCCACTTT.